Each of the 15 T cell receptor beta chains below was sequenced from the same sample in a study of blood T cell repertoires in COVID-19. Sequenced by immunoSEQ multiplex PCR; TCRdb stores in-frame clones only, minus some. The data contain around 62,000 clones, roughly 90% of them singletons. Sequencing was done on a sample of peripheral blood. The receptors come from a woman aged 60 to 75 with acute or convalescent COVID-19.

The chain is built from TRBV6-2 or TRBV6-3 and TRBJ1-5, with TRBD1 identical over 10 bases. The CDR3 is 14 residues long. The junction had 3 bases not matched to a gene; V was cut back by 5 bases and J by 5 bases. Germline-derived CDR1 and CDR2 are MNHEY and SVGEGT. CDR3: CASSRDRGYQPQHF. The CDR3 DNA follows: TGTGCCAGCAGTCGGGACAGGGGATATCAGCCCCAGCATTTT.

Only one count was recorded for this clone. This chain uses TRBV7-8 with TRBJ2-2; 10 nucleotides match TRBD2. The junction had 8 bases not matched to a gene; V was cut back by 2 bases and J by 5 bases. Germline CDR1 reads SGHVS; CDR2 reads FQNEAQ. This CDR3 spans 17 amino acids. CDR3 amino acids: CASSLKRGGMFTGELFF. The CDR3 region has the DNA TGTGCCAGCAGCTTAAAGCGGGGGGGAATGTTTACCGGGGAGCTGTTTTTT.

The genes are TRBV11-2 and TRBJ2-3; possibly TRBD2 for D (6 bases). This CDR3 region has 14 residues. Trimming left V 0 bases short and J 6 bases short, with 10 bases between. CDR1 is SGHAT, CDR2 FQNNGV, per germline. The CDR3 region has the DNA TGTGCCAGCAGCTTAGATAGGGACTTCGATACGCAGTATTTT. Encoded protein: CASSLDRDFDTQYF. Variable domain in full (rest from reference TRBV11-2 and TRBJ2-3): EAGVAQSPRYKIIEKRQSVAFWCNPISGHATLYWYQQILGQGPKLLIQFQNNGVVDDSQLPKDRFSAERLKGVDSTLKIQPAKLEDSAVYLCASSLDRDFDTQYFGPGTRLTVL.

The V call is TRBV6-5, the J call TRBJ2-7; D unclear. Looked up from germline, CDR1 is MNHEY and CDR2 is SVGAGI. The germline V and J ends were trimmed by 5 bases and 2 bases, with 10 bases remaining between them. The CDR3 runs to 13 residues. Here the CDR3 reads CASSLQAPYEQYV. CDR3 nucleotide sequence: TGTGCCAGCAGTCTTCAGGCGCCCTACGAGCAGTACGTC.

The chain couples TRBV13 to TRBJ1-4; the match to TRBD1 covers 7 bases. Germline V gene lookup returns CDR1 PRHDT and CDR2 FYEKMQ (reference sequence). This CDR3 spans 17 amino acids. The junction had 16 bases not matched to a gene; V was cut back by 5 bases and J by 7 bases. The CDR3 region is CASSQTTGAQGGEKLFF. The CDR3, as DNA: TGTGCCAGCAGCCAAACAACAGGGGCCCAAGGGGGTGAAAAACTGTTTTTT.

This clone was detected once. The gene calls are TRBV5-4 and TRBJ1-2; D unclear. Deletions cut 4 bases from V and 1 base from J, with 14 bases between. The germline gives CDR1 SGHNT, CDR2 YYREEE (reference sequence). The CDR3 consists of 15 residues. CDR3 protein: CASSPDRGYNYGYTF. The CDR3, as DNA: TGTGCCAGCAGCCCGGACCGGGGATATAACTATGGCTACACCTTC.

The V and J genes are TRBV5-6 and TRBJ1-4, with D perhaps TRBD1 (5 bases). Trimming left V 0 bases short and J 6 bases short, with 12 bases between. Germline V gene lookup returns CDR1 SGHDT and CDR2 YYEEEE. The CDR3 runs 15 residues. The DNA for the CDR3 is TGTGCCAGCAGCTTGGTCCGGGTAGGGGATGAAAAACTGTTTTTT. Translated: CASSLVRVGDEKLFF.

The CDR3 is CASSLVGSSGNTIYF. The CDR3 bases are TGTGCCAGCAGCTTAGTGGGCAGCTCTGGAAACACCATATATTTT. The rearrangement uses TRBV7-9 and TRBJ1-3; D gene ambiguous. V lost 1 base and J 0 bases, leaving 7 bases between the germline ends. CDR1 SEHNR and CDR2 FQNEAQ come from the germline V gene (reference sequence). The CDR3 totals 15 residues.

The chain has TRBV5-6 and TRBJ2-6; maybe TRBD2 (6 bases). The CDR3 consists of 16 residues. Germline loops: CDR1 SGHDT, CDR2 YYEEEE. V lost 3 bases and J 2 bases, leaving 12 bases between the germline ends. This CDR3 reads CASSWVGLTGANVLTF. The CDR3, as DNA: TGTGCCAGCAGCTGGGTGGGACTCACTGGGGCCAACGTCCTGACTTTC.

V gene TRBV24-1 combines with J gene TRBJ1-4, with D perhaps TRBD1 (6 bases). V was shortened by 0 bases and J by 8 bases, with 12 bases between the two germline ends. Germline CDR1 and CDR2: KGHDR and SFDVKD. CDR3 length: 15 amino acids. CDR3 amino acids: CATSDLEGDKEKLFF. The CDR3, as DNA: TGTGCCACCAGTGATTTGGAAGGGGACAAAGAAAAACTGTTTTTT.

CDR3 bases: TGCGCCAGCAGTGAGACCCTGGGCCCTGGCGAGCAGTACGTC. Protein: CASSETLGPGEQYV. The genes are TRBV10-2 and TRBJ2-7; D is unclear. Germline CDR1 is WSHSY and CDR2 is SAAADI. The ends were cut back, 2 bases at V and 6 bases at J, with 14 bases in the middle. The CDR3 runs to 14 residues.

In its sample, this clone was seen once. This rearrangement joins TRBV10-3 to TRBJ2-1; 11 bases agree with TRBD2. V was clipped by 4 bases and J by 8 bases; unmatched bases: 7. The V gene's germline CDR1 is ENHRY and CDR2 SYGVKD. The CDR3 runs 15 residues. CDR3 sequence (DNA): TGTGCCATCAGTGGGACTAGCGGGTTTCGGGATGAGCAGTTCTTC. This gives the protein CAISGTSGFRDEQFF.

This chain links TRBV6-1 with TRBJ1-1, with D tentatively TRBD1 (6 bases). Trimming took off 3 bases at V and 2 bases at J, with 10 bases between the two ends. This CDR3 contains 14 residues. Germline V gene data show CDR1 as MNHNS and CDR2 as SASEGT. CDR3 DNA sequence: TGTGCCAGCAGTGACAGGGGATCCAACACTGAAGCTTTCTTT. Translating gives CASSDRGSNTEAFF.

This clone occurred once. The CDR3 here is CASSKGLLASTDTQYF. Here the CDR3 DNA reads TGTGCCAGCAGTAAAGGACTACTAGCTAGCACAGATACGCAGTATTTT. The V gene is TRBV6-1, the J gene TRBJ2-3; a weak D match, TRBD2 (6 bases). The CDR3 is 16 residues long. Per germline, CDR1 MNHNS and CDR2 SASEGT. V was shortened by 5 bases and J by 0 bases, with 15 bases between the two germline ends.

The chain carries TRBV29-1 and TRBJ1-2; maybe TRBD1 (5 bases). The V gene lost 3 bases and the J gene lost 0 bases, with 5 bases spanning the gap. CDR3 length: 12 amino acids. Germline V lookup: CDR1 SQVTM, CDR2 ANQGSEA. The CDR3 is CSVDRANYGYTF. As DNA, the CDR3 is TGCAGCGTTGACAGGGCTAACTATGGCTACACCTTC.